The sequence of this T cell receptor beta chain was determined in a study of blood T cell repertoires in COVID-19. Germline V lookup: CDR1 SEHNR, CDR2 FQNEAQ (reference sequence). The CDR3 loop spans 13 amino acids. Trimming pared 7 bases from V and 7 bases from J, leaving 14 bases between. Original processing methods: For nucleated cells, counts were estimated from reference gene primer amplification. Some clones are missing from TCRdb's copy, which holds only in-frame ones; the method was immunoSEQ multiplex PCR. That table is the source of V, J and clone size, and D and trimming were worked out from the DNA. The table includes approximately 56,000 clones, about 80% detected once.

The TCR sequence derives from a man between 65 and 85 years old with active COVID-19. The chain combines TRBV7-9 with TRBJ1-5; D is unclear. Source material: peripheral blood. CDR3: CASTLDGRQPQHF. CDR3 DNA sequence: TGTGCCAGCACCCTGGACGGGAGGCAGCCCCAGCATTTT.